Listed here are 20 T cell receptor beta chains from one sample, sequenced in a study of T cell repertoires in cytomegalovirus infection. TCRdb re-analysed the reads in MiXCR, keeping a single row per CDR3 protein. The data contain about 890,000 distinct CDR3 sequences, roughly 30% of them seen just once; the ten biggest clones take up roughly 13%. Which antigens these TCRs recognize remains unknown. The sample was cultured CD8+ T cells from PBMCs, taken from culture after CMV antigen stimulation. Every receptor here comes from a human donor in good health (CMV status not recorded). Some clones in this sample may be carry-over from other donors' samples.

This clonotype was picked up a small number of times. The J gene is TRBJ1-1, the V gene TRBV14, with unresolved D. Germline V lookup: CDR1 SGHDN, CDR2 FVKESK. The CDR3 has 16 residues. The V and J ends lost 4 bases and 1 base respectively, with 16 bases between them. The CDR3 nucleotides read TGTGCCAGCAGCCTCAGAGGTGGCATCTCGAACACTGAAGCTTTCTTT. Amino acids: CASSLRGGISNTEAFF. Drawing the rest from reference TRBV14 and TRBJ1-1, the complete variable domain is EAGVTQFPSHSVIEKGQTVTLRCDPISGHDNLYWYRRVMGKEIKFLLHFVKESKQDESGMPNNRFLAERTGGTYSTLKVQPAELEDSGVYFCASSLRGGISNTEAFFGQGTRLTVV.

This rearrangement joins TRBV27 to TRBJ1-2; tentative D call: TRBD1 (6 bases). Trimming cost V 5 bases and J 0 bases, with 16 bases left between them. The CDR3 extends over 16 amino acids. Germline loops: CDR1 MNHEY, CDR2 SMNVEV (reference sequence). The CDR3: CASSPQGWQTNYGYTF. CDR3 sequence (DNA): TGTGCCAGCAGTCCCCAGGGGTGGCAGACTAACTATGGCTACACCTTC.

This clonotype was recorded once. The rearrangement links TRBV5-6 to TRBJ1-1; tentative D call: TRBD1 (6 bases). Trimming cost V 5 bases and J 5 bases, with 16 bases left between them. The germline V gene has CDR1 SGHDT and CDR2 YYEEEE. CDR3 length: 14 amino acids. This chain's CDR3 is CASRSTGPLTEAFF. The CDR3 DNA is TGTGCCAGCAGATCGACAGGTCCTTTGACTGAAGCTTTCTTT.

This clonotype was observed a handful of times. The CDR3 DNA sequence: TGTGCCAGCAGTTATAACAGCGCTAACACTGAAGCTTTCTTT. It codes for CASSYNSANTEAFF. J is TRBJ1-1 and V is TRBV2; D ambiguous. CDR3 length: 14 amino acids. Germline CDR1 SNHLY, CDR2 FYNNEI. V lost 5 bases to trimming and J lost 2 bases, with 12 bases between them.

This clonotype was observed a few times. The J gene is TRBJ1-1, the V gene TRBV5-4; TRBD1 matches 9 bases. This CDR3 comprises 15 residues. Germline CDR1 is SGHNT and CDR2 is YYREEE (reference sequence). The J segment lost 3 bases and the V segment lost 1 base, leaving 4 bases of the junction unmatched. The CDR3 loop is CASSLWRDRDTEAFF. The CDR3 nucleotides are TGTGCCAGCAGCTTGTGGCGGGACAGGGACACTGAAGCTTTCTTT.

At least ten counts were recorded for this clonotype. The rearrangement uses TRBV7-9 and TRBJ2-3; D possibly uses TRBD1 or TRBD2 (5 bases each). This CDR3 is 15 amino acids long. The germline gives CDR1 SEHNR, CDR2 FQNEAQ (reference sequence). The V end lost 0 bases, the J end lost 2 bases, and 9 bases lay between the germline ends. In DNA, the CDR3 is TGTGCCAGCAGCTTAGCGGGGGACCCCACAGATACGCAGTATTTT. This encodes CASSLAGDPTDTQYF.

The J gene is TRBJ1-1, the V gene TRBV7-9, with D uncertain. This CDR3 contains 12 residues. Germline values: CDR1 SEHNR, CDR2 FQNEAQ (reference sequence). The germline V and J ends were trimmed by 0 bases and 8 bases, with 7 bases remaining between them. DNA for the CDR3: TGTGCCAGCAGCTTAGCGTCGGTGGAAGCTTTCTTT. This encodes CASSLASVEAFF.

This rearrangement joins TRBV6-1 to TRBJ2-3; D call uncertain. CDR3 length: 12 amino acids. V dropped 11 bases and J dropped 2 bases, with 11 bases sitting between them. Germline-derived CDR1 and CDR2 are MNHNS and SASEGT. The CDR3 bases are TGTGCCGTCGAGGACCCCACAGATACGCAGTATTTT. Translated: CAVEDPTDTQYF.

The J gene is TRBJ1-1, the V gene TRBV2; 9 nucleotides align to TRBD1. V lost 8 bases to trimming and J lost 4 bases; unmatched junction nucleotides: 8. The CDR3 is 14 amino acids. The germline V gene encodes CDR1 SNHLY and CDR2 FYNNEI. CDR3 bases: TGTGCCAGCGTGGACAGGGGTCGGGGCACTGAAGCTTTCTTT. As protein: CASVDRGRGTEAFF. Full variable domain (outside the CDR3, taken from reference TRBV2 and TRBJ1-1): EPEVTQTPSHQVTQMGQEVILRCVPISNHLYFYWYRQILGQKVEFLVSFYNNEISEKSEIFDDQFSVERPDGSNFTLKIRSTKLEDSAMYFCASVDRGRGTEAFFGQGTRLTVV.

The chain recombines TRBV6-1 with TRBJ1-1, with unresolved D. The CDR3 is 15 residues long. V gave up 8 bases and J gave up 8 bases, with 24 bases separating them. Germline V lookup: CDR1 MNHNS, CDR2 SASEGT. The CDR3 nucleotides read TGTGCCAGCTTAAGAATAGTCAGCCCCACCGCCGAAGCTTTCTTT. Translation gives CASLRIVSPTAEAFF.

The table lists this clonotype with a count of one. The CDR3 here is CASSLLNYRDGQETQYF. The DNA of the CDR3 is TGTGCCAGCTCACTATTAAATTACCGGGACGGACAAGAGACCCAGTACTTC. The chain combines TRBV18 with TRBJ2-5; possibly TRBD1 or TRBD2 for D (5 bases each). V lost 4 bases to trimming and J lost 2 bases, with 20 bases between them. Germline V gene data show CDR1 as KGHSH and CDR2 as LQKENI. CDR3 length: 17 amino acids.

This clonotype was seen a handful of times. This chain uses TRBV2 with TRBJ2-5; 7 nucleotides agree with TRBD1. Trimming cost V 7 bases and J 5 bases; bases outside gene matches: 4. CDR3 length: 12 amino acids. CDR1 and CDR2 from the germline V gene are SNHLY and FYNNEI. CDR3 sequence: CASIDRVETQYF. CDR3 DNA: TGTGCCAGCATTGACAGGGTTGAGACCCAGTACTTC.

This rearrangement joins TRBV5-5 to TRBJ2-2; a possible D gene is TRBD2 (5 bases). The CDR3 runs 15 residues. V lost 9 bases and J lost 1, with 16 bases in between. Looked up from germline, CDR1 is SGHKS and CDR2 is YYEKEE (reference sequence). CDR3 nucleotide sequence: TGTGCCACCCAGCGGTCTGGGTGGAACACCGGGGAGCTGTTTTTT. Its translation is CATQRSGWNTGELFF.

The CDR3 DNA reads TGTGCCAGCAGAACGGGAGCCTTAAATTCACCCCTCCACTTT. The encoded protein is CASRTGALNSPLHF. V and J are TRBV27 and TRBJ1-6; D call uncertain. V was pared by 6 bases and J by 7 bases, with 13 bases between. Germline lookup yields CDR1 MNHEY and CDR2 SMNVEV (reference sequence). CDR3 length: 14 residues.

The chain couples TRBV18 to TRBJ1-1; unclear D gene. Germline loops: CDR1 KGHSH, CDR2 LQKENI. Trimming took off 4 bases at V and 3 bases at J, with 12 bases between the two ends. CDR3 length equals 14 residues. CDR3 bases: TGTGCCAGCTCACTTAAAGTTGGCGACACTGAAGCTTTCTTT. Translating it yields CASSLKVGDTEAFF.

This clonotype occurred many times. V and J are TRBV7-2 and TRBJ2-3; D possibly corresponds to TRBD1 (6 bases). From germline, CDR1 is SGHTA and CDR2 FQGNSA. V was pared by 5 bases and J by 4 bases, with 16 bases between. The CDR3 covers 15 residues. CDR3 in DNA: TGTGCCAGCAGCACCGGCTACAGGGCTCCAGATACGCAGTATTTT. This encodes CASSTGYRAPDTQYF.

The chain links TRBV7-9 to TRBJ1-4; D unclear. This CDR3 contains 17 residues. Between the trimmed V and J ends, which lost 1 base and 0 bases, there was a span of 12 bases. Germline values: CDR1 SEHNR, CDR2 FQNEAQ (reference sequence). The CDR3 sequence is CASSLDMTDPTNEKLFF. The CDR3 DNA is TGTGCCAGCAGCTTAGATATGACGGACCCAACTAATGAAAAACTGTTTTTT.

This clonotype was observed a handful of times. The chain joins TRBV2 to TRBJ1-4; TRBD1 matches at 11 bases. Trimming at V came to 0 bases and at J to 0 bases, leaving 9 bases not matched to a gene. Looked up from germline, CDR1 is SNHLY and CDR2 is FYNNEI. There are 20 residues in the CDR3. CDR3 nucleotide sequence: TGTGCCAGCAGTGAAGCGCTTTTGGACAGGGGGCCCTCAACTAATGAAAAACTGTTTTTT. Its protein product is CASSEALLDRGPSTNEKLFF.

The chain employs TRBV2 and TRBJ1-2; D is undetermined. CDR1 and CDR2 from the germline V gene are SNHLY and FYNNEI. The V gene lost 0 bases and the J gene lost 1 base, with 9 bases spanning the gap. This CDR3 region has 15 residues. This CDR3 is CASSEAGWGNYGYTF. In DNA form, the CDR3 reads TGTGCCAGCAGTGAAGCGGGATGGGGTAACTATGGCTACACCTTC.

The gene calls are TRBV4-2 and TRBJ2-1; TRBD2 might be the D (7 bases). This CDR3 is 15 amino acids long. V was shortened by 3 bases and J by 10 bases, with 19 bases between the two germline ends. CDR1 and CDR2 (germline): LGHNA, YNFKEQ. The CDR3: CASSHPFGGAVEQFF. Written as DNA, the CDR3 is TGTGCCAGCAGCCACCCGTTTGGGGGGGCAGTCGAGCAGTTCTTC.